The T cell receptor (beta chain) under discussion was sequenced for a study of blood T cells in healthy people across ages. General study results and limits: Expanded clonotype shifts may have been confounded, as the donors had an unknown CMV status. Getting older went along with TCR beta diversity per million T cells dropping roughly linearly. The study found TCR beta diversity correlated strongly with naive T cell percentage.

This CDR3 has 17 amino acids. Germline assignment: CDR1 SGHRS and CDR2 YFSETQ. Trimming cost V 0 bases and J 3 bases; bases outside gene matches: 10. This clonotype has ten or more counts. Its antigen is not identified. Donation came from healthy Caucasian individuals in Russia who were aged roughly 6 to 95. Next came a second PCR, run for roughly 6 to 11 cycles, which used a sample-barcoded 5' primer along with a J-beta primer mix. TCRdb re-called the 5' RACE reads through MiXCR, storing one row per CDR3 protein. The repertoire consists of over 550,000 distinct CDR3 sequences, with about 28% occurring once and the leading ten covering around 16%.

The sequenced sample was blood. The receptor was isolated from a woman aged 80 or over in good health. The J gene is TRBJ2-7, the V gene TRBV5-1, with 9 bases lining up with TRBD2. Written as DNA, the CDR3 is TGCGCCAGCAGCTTGGATATTTCTAGCGGGATCCGCTACGAGCAGTACTTC. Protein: CASSLDISSGIRYEQYF. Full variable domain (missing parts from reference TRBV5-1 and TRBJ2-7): KAGVTQTPRYLIKTRGQQVTLSCSPISGHRSVSWYQQTPGQGLQFLFEYFSETQRNKGNFPGRFSGRQFSNSRSEMNVSTLELGDSALYLCASSLDISSGIRYEQYFGPGTRLTVT.